What follows is one T cell receptor (beta chain) and its context. The antigen is unknown. The source of the sample is a study of identical twins. Germline V gene lookup returns CDR1 MGHDK and CDR2 SYGVNS. The CDR3 runs 23 residues. V was pared by 5 bases and J by 2 bases, with 23 bases of the junction left unmatched. TCRdb reprocessed the 5' RACE reads with MiXCR, giving one entry per CDR3 protein. The data hold around 490,000 distinct CDR3 sequences, with over 11% observed a single time. Overall study results and limits: Donors were not followed over many years; analysis was cross-sectional.

The same specimen was also included in a second study, on yellow fever vaccine responses in identical twins.

This receptor was obtained from a woman aged 18-30 years in good health. Source material: CD4+ T cells sorted from blood. V and J are TRBV25-1 and TRBJ2-3, with 15 positions matching TRBD2. CDR3 nucleotides: TGTGCCAGCAGTCTCTCTTGGGGGCACAGGACTAGCGGGAGGGCCATAATCACAGATACGCAGTATTTT. Its protein is CASSLSWGHRTSGRAIITDTQYF.